This is a list of T cell receptor beta chains from one sample in a study of cytomegalovirus exposure and HLA in healthy donors. Using immunoSEQ multiplex PCR, the repertoire was profiled, and TCRdb retains in-frame clones only, with some absent. The table has over 150,000 clones, about four fifths seen once. Input material: PBMCs. All receptors derive from a male donor in good health and CMV-seropositive. CDR3s include the opening cysteine and the closing phenylalanine or tryptophan. The order of the fields is clone size, J gene, D gene, V gene, CDR3 protein, CDR3 DNA. The D gene is left open where the match is weak. The listing skips clone size in some rows; elsewhere it reads once, few, many or a size class.

size: .
J: TRBJ2-3
D: TRBD1
V: TRBV5-4
CDR3: CASSNRGADTQYF
DNA: TGTGCCAGCAGTAACAGGGGGGCCGATACGCAGTATTTT

size: .
J: TRBJ1-1
D: TRBD1
V: TRBV5-1
CDR3: CASSLSTTGTTEAFF
DNA: TGCGCCAGCAGCTTATCTACGACAGGGACCACTGAAGCTTTCTTT

size: few
J: TRBJ2-7
D: .
V: TRBV2
CDR3: CASSFLGRGPYEQYF
DNA: TGTGCCAGCAGTTTTCTCGGGAGGGGGCCCTACGAGCAGTACTTC

size: .
J: TRBJ2-1
D: TRBD1
V: TRBV5-5
CDR3: CASNIRDREYNEQFF
DNA: TGTGCCAGCAACATCCGGGACAGGGAGTACAATGAGCAGTTCTTC

size: .
J: TRBJ2-2
D: TRBD1
V: TRBV4-1
CDR3: CASRSRDRAGELFF
DNA: TGCGCCAGCAGATCCCGGGACAGGGCCGGGGAGCTGTTTTTT

size: .
J: TRBJ1-1
D: TRBD1
V: TRBV30
CDR3: CAWSLLRGQGASTEAFF
DNA: TGTGCCTGGAGTCTCCTCCGTGGACAGGGGGCCAGCACTGAAGCTTTCTTT

size: .
J: TRBJ2-5
D: .
V: TRBV7-2
CDR3: CASSLGPGFGETQYF
DNA: TGTGCCAGCAGCTTAGGCCCGGGATTTGGGGAGACCCAGTACTTC

size: .
J: TRBJ1-3
D: TRBD1
V: TRBV9
CDR3: CASSVGDRGGRNTIYF
DNA: TGTGCCAGCAGCGTAGGAGACAGGGGGGGTAGAAACACCATATATTTT

size: once
J: TRBJ2-1
D: TRBD2
V: TRBV6-1
CDR3: CASSEALPGGGNSYNEQFF
DNA: TGTGCCAGCAGTGAAGCGCTTCCGGGAGGGGGTAATTCCTACAATGAGCAGTTCTTC

size: .
J: TRBJ1-1
D: .
V: TRBV19
CDR3: CASSRGNRVLNTEAFF
DNA: TGTGCCAGTAGTAGGGGAAACAGGGTTTTGAACACTGAAGCTTTCTTT

size: few
J: TRBJ1-1
D: TRBD1
V: TRBV2
CDR3: CASSHDRVGTEAFF
DNA: TGTGCCAGCAGTCACGACAGGGTGGGGACTGAAGCTTTCTTT

size: .
J: TRBJ2-3
D: .
V: TRBV10-1
CDR3: CASSDRADLTDTQYF
DNA: TGCGCCAGCAGTGACAGGGCAGACCTCACAGATACGCAGTATTTT

size: .
J: TRBJ2-7
D: TRBD1
V: TRBV6-1
CDR3: CASSEALGTGYEQYF
DNA: TGTGCCAGCAGTGAAGCCTTAGGGACAGGATACGAGCAGTACTTC

size: once
J: TRBJ1-1
D: .
V: TRBV4-1
CDR3: CASSQDAWGVVGTEAFF
DNA: TGCGCCAGCAGCCAAGATGCGTGGGGGGTGGTGGGCACTGAAGCTTTCTTT

size: .
J: TRBJ1-5
D: .
V: TRBV7-9
CDR3: CASSLAGSNQPQHF
DNA: TGTGCCAGCAGCTTAGCGGGCAGCAATCAGCCCCAGCATTTT

size: .
J: TRBJ2-3
D: .
V: TRBV7-3
CDR3: CASSLVPRGTIDTQYF
DNA: TGTGCCAGCAGCTTAGTCCCGCGGGGGACAATAGATACGCAGTATTTT

size: .
J: TRBJ2-3
D: TRBD2
V: TRBV18
CDR3: CASSPTIRSARGGTDTQYF
DNA: TGTGCCAGCTCACCCACCATACGGTCTGCGCGGGGGGGAACAGATACGCAGTATTTT

size: .
J: TRBJ1-1
D: TRBD1
V: TRBV15
CDR3: CATSPRTGQDTEAFF
DNA: TGTGCCACCAGCCCCCGGACAGGTCAAGACACTGAAGCTTTCTTT

size: once
J: TRBJ1-4
D: .
V: TRBV5-1
CDR3: CASSLGSRSTNEKLFF
DNA: TGCGCCAGCAGCTTGGGTTCGAGGTCAACTAATGAAAAACTGTTTTTT

size: .
J: TRBJ1-2
D: .
V: TRBV2
CDR3: CASREPRRAYGYTF
DNA: TGTGCCAGCAGGGAACCGCGGCGGGCCTATGGCTACACCTTC

size: .
J: TRBJ2-5
D: TRBD1
V: TRBV4-2
CDR3: CASSQYLDREIEETQYF
DNA: TGTGCCAGCAGCCAATATTTGGACAGGGAAATTGAAGAGACCCAGTACTTC

size: .
J: TRBJ2-7
D: TRBD1
V: TRBV5-6
CDR3: CASSIGGQGSYEQYF
DNA: TGTGCCAGCAGCATAGGCGGACAGGGCTCCTACGAGCAGTACTTC

size: .
J: TRBJ1-4
D: .
V: TRBV6-5
CDR3: CASRNRDEKLFF
DNA: TGTGCCAGCCGGAACAGGGATGAAAAACTGTTTTTT

size: few
J: TRBJ2-1
D: .
V: TRBV10-1
CDR3: CASSEWEGGNEQFF
DNA: TGCGCCAGCAGTGAATGGGAAGGAGGCAATGAGCAGTTCTTC

size: .
J: TRBJ2-2
D: .
V: TRBV5-5
CDR3: CASSLGPPAGAGTGELFF
DNA: TGTGCCAGCAGCTTGGGCCCCCCGGCAGGGGCCGGCACCGGGGAGCTGTTTTTT

size: .
J: TRBJ2-7
D: TRBD2
V: TRBV10-2
CDR3: CASTESHSGGAFYEQYF
DNA: TGCGCCAGCACAGAGTCTCATAGCGGGGGGGCCTTCTACGAGCAGTACTTC

size: few
J: TRBJ2-3
D: TRBD2
V: TRBV12-5
CDR3: CASGLGRGGTDTQYF
DNA: TGTGCTAGTGGTTTGGGGCGGGGGGGCACAGATACGCAGTATTTT

size: .
J: TRBJ2-7
D: TRBD1
V: TRBV18
CDR3: CASSPTTWGQGYEQYF
DNA: TGTGCCAGCTCACCAACCACATGGGGACAGGGCTACGAGCAGTACTTC

size: .
J: TRBJ2-2
D: .
V: TRBV11-3
CDR3: CASSLGHSNTGELFF
DNA: TGTGCCAGCAGCCTGGGACACTCTAACACCGGGGAGCTGTTTTTT

size: few
J: TRBJ1-1
D: TRBD1
V: TRBV7-6
CDR3: CASSLGTGGANTEAFF
DNA: TGTGCCAGCAGCTTAGGAACAGGGGGCGCAAACACTGAAGCTTTCTTT

size: .
J: TRBJ1-5
D: .
V: TRBV19
CDR3: CASSIGPGGHQPQHF
DNA: TGTGCCAGTAGTATAGGACCGGGAGGTCATCAGCCCCAGCATTTT

size: .
J: TRBJ1-1
D: .
V: TRBV29-1
CDR3: CSVARGFTEAFF
DNA: TGCAGCGTTGCCCGGGGGTTCACTGAAGCTTTCTTT

size: .
J: TRBJ2-1
D: .
V: TRBV19
CDR3: CASGPNRDEQFF
DNA: TGTGCCAGTGGGCCTAATCGCGATGAGCAGTTCTTC

size: .
J: TRBJ2-3
D: .
V: TRBV15
CDR3: CATSPEGRGRGGDTQYF
DNA: TGTGCCACCAGCCCCGAGGGGCGGGGGAGAGGGGGGGATACGCAGTATTTT

size: once
J: TRBJ1-1
D: .
V: TRBV6-1
CDR3: CASSLQGNTEAFF
DNA: TGTGCCAGCAGTCTTCAGGGAAACACTGAAGCTTTCTTT